This T cell receptor (beta chain) emerged from a study of post-analysis software for immune sequencing data. As for the study in general: Relapsing-remitting, secondary progressive and progressive-relapsing multiple sclerosis were all included among the disease courses.

This clonotype was seen a handful of times. Its antigen is not identified. The authors incorporated unique molecular identifiers into the TCR beta cDNA libraries. Researchers reported around 510,000 cDNA molecules coming from around 1 to 10 million T cells. TCRdb re-analysed the PCR reads in MiXCR, keeping a single row per CDR3 protein. In the table there are a few hundred thousand distinct CDR3 sequences, 30% to 45% of which are singletons. Study-wide results and limits: Those samples that were prepared in the same batch co-clustered strongly by F measure. Normalized Chao1 diversity in multiple sclerosis patients fell significantly below that of controls. Among about 5 TRBV segments more frequent in patients than controls were TRBV5-6, TRBV5-1 and TRBV20-1.

Germline CDR1 and CDR2: DFQATT and SNEGSKA (reference sequence). CDR3 size: 17 residues. Between the trimmed V and J ends, which lost 5 bases and 3 bases, there was a span of 24 bases. The chain couples TRBV20-1 to TRBJ2-3, with a possible D match to TRBD2 (7 bases). The sample consisted of blood. The receptor's source is a girl aged 2-10 years with multiple sclerosis. CDR3 residues: CSAGGRWASGGTDTQYF. CDR3 in DNA: TGCAGTGCTGGGGGGCGGTGGGCTAGCGGAGGTACAGATACGCAGTATTTT.